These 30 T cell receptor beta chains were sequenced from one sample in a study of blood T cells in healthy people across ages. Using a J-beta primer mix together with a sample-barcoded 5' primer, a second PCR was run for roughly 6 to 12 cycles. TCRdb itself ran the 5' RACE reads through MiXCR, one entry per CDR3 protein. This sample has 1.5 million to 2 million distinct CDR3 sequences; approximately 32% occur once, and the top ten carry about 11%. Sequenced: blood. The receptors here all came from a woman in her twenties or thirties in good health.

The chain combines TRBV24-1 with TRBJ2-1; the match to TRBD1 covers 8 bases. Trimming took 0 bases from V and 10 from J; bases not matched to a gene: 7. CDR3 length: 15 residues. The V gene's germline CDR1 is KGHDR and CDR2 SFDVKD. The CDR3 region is CATSDLDRGVNEQFF. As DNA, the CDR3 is TGTGCCACCAGTGATTTGGACAGGGGCGTGAACGAGCAGTTCTTC.

As DNA, the CDR3 is TGCAGTGCTAGAGATCGCTATCAAGGGAATGAGCAGTTCTTC. Translating it yields CSARDRYQGNEQFF. The V call is TRBV20-1, the J call TRBJ2-1; the D is unclear. This CDR3 spans 14 amino acids. Germline V lookup: CDR1 DFQATT, CDR2 SNEGSKA (reference sequence). Trimming removed 0 bases at V and 7 bases at J, with 13 bases between.

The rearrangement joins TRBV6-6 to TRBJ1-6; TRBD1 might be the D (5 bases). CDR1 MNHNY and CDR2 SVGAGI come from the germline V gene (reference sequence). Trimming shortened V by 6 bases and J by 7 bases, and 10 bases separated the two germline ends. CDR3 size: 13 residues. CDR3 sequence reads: CASRSGGNSPLHF. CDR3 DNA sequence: TGTGCCAGCAGGTCGGGGGGAAATTCACCCCTCCACTTT.

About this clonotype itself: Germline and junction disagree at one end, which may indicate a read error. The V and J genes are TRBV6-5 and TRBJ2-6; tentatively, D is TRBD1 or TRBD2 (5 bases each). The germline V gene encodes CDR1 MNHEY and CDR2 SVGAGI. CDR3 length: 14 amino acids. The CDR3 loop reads CASSQRTGANALTF. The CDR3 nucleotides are TGTGCCAGCAGCCAACGGACTGGGGCCAACGCCCTGACTTTC.

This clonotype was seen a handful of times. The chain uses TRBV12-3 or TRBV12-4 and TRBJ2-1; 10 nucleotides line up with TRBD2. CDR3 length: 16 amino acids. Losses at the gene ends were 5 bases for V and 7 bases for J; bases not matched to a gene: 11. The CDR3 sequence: CASSRGLAVIRNEQFF. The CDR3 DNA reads TGTGCCAGCAGTAGAGGACTAGCGGTGATCCGGAATGAGCAGTTCTTC.

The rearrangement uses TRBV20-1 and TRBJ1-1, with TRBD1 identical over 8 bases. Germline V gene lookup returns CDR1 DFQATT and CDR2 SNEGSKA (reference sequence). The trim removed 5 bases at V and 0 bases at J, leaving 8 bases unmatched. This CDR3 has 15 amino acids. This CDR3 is CSAERTGQVNTEAFF. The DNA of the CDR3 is TGCAGTGCTGAAAGGACAGGGCAGGTGAACACTGAAGCTTTCTTT.

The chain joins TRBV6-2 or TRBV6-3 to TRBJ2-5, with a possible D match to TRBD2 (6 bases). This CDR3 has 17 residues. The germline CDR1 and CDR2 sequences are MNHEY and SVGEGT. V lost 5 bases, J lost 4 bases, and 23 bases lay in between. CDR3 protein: CASSRPNRDFTVETQYF. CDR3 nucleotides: TGTGCCAGCAGTCGTCCTAATCGGGACTTTACCGTAGAGACCCAGTACTTC.

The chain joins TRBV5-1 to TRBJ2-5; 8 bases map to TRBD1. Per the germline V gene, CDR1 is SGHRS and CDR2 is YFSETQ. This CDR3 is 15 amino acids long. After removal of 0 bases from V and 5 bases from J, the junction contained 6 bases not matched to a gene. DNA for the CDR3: TGCGCCAGCAGCTTGGGGGCAGGGGGCGCGGAGACCCAGTACTTC. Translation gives CASSLGAGGAETQYF.

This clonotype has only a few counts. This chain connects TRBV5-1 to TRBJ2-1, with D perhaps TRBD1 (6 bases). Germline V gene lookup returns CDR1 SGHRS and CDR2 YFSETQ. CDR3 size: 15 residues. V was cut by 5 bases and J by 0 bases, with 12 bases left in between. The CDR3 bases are TGCGCCAGCAGTACACAGGGCAACTCCTACAATGAGCAGTTCTTC. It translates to CASSTQGNSYNEQFF.

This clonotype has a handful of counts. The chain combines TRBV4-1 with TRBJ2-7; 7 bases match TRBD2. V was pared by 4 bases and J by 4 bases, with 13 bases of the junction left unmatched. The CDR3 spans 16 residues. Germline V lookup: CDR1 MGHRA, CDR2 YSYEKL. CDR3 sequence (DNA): TGCGCCAGCAGCCCCTATTGGGCTAGCGGTTCGTACGAGCAGTACTTC. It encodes CASSPYWASGSYEQYF.

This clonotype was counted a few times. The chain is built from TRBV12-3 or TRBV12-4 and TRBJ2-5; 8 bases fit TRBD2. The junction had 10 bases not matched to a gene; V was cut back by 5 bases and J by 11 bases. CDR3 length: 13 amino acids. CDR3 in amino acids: CASSPATSAEQYF. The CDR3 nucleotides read TGTGCCAGCAGTCCCGCGACTAGCGCGGAGCAGTACTTC.

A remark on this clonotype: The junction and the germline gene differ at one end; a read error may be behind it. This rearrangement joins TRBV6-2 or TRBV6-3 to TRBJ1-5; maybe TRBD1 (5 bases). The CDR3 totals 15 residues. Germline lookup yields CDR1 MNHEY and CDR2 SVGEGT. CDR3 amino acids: CASSYLGGSDQPQHF. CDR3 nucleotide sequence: TGTGCCAGCAGTTACCTTGGGGGTAGCGATCAGCCCCAGCATTTT.

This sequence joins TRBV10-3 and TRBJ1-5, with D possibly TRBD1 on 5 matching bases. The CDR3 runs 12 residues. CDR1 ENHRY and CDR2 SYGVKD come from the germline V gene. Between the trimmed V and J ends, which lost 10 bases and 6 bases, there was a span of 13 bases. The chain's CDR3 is CATRAGGQPQHF. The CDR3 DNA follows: TGTGCCACGAGGGCCGGGGGTCAGCCCCAGCATTTT.

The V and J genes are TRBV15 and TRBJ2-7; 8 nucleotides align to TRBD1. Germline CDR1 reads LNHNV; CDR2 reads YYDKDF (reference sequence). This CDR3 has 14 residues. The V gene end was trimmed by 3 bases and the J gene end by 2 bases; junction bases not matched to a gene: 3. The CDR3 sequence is CATSRDRETYEQYF. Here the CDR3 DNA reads TGTGCCACCAGCAGGGACAGGGAAACCTACGAGCAGTACTTC. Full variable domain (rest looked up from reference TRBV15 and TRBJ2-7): DAMVIQNPRYQVTQFGKPVTLSCSQTLNHNVMYWYQQKSSQAPKLLFHYYDKDFNNEADTPDNFQSRRPNTSFCFLDIRSPGLGDTAMYLCATSRDRETYEQYFGPGTRLTVT.

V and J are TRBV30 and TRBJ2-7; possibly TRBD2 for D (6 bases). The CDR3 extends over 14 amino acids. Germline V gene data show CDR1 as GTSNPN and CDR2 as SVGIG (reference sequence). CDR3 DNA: TGTGCGTTTAAAGGGGACTTCGTCGACTACGAGCAGTACTTC. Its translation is CAFKGDFVDYEQYF. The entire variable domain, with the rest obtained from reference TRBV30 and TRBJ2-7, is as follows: SQTIHQWPATLVQPVGSPLSLECTVEGTSNPNLYWYRQAAGRGLQLLFYSVGIGQISSEVPQNLSASRPQDRQFILSSKKLLLSDSGFYLCAFKGDFVDYEQYFGPGTRLTVT.

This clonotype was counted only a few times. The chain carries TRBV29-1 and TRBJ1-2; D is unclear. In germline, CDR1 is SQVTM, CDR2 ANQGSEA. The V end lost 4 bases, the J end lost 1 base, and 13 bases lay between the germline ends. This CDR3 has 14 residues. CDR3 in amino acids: CSVVSPEINYGYTF. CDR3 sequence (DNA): TGCAGCGTTGTAAGCCCGGAGATTAACTATGGCTACACCTTC.

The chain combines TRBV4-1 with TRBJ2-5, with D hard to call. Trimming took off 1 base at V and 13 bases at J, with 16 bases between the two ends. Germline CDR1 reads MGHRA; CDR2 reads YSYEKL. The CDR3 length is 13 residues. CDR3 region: CASSQATANERYF. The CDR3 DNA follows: TGCGCCAGCAGCCAAGCTACGGCAAACGAGCGGTACTTC.

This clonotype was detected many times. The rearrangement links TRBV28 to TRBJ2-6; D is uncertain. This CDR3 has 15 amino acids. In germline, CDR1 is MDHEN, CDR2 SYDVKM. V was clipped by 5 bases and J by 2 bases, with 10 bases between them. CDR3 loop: CASSPRGAGANVLTF. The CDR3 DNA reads TGTGCCAGCAGTCCTCGTGGGGCTGGGGCCAACGTCCTGACTTTC.

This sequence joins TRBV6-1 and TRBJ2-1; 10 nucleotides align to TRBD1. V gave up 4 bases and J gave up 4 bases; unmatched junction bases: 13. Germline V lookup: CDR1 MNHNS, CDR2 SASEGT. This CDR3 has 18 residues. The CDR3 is CASSGDRGMAYLYNEQFF. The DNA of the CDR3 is TGTGCCAGCAGTGGGGACAGGGGAATGGCTTACCTATACAATGAGCAGTTCTTC.

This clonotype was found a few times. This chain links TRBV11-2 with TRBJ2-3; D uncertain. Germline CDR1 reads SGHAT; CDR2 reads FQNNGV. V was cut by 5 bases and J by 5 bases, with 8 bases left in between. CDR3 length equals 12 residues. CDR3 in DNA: TGTGCCAGCAGCAACACGGGAGATACGCAGTATTTT. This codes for CASSNTGDTQYF.

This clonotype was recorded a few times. The CDR3 DNA is TGTGCCAGCACCCAGGGCGGGAGTGAGACCCAGTACTTC. As protein: CASTQGGSETQYF. The chain couples TRBV7-2 to TRBJ2-5; 7 nucleotides align to TRBD2. The germline gives CDR1 SGHTA, CDR2 FQGNSA. V dropped 7 bases and J dropped 5; count of bases not matched to a gene: 7. There are 13 residues in the CDR3.

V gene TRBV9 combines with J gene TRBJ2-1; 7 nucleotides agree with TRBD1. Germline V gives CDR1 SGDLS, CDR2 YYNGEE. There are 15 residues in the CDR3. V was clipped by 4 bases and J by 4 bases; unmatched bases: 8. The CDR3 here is CASSLDRTGYNEQFF. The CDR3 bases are TGTGCCAGCAGCCTCGACAGGACAGGTTACAATGAGCAGTTCTTC.

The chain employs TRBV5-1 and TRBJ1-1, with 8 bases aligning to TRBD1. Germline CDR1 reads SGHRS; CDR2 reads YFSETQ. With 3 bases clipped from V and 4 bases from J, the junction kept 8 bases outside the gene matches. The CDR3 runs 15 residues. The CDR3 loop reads CASSSLRTGGTEAFF. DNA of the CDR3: TGCGCCAGCAGCTCTTTACGCACAGGGGGCACTGAAGCTTTCTTT.

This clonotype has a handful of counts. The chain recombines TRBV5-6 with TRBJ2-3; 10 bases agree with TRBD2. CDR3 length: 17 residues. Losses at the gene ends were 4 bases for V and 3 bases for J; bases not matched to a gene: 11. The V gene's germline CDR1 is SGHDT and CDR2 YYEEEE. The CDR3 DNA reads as TGTGCCAGCAGCCGGCTAACGACTAGCGGGCTGACAGATACGCAGTATTTT. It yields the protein CASSRLTTSGLTDTQYF.

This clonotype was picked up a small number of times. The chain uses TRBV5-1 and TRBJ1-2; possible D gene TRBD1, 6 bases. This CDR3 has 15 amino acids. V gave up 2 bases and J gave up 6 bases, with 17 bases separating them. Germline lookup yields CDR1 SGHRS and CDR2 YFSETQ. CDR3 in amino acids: CASSFGQRQPDGYTF. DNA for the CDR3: TGCGCCAGCAGCTTTGGACAGCGGCAACCAGATGGCTACACCTTC.

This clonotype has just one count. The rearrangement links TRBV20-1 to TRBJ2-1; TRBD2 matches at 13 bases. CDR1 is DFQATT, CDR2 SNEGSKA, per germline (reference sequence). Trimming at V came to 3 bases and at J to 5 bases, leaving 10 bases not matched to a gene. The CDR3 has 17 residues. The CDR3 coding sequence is TGCAGTGCTAGGACGCCACGGACTAGCGGGAGAAACAATGAGCAGTTCTTC. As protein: CSARTPRTSGRNNEQFF.

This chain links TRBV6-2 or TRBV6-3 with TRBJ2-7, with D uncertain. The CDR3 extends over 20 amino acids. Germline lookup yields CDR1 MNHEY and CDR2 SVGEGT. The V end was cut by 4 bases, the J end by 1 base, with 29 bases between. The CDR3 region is CASSLIIGSGSSYRSYEQYF. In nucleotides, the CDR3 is TGTGCCAGCAGTTTAATTATAGGATCCGGGTCCTCATACCGGTCCTACGAGCAGTACTTC.

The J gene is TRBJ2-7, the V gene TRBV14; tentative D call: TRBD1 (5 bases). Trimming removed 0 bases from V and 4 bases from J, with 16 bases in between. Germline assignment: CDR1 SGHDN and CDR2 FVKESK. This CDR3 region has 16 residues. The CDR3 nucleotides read TGTGCCAGCAGCCAAGATCCGACAGATCTCCCATACGAGCAGTACTTC. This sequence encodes CASSQDPTDLPYEQYF.

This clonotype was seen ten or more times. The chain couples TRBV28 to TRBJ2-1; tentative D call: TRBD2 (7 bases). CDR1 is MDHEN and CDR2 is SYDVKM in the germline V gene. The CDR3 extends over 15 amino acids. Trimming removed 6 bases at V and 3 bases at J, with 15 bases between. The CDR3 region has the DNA TGTGCCAGCAGGGTAAGGGGGAGGGACTACAATGAGCAGTTCTTC. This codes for CASRVRGRDYNEQFF.

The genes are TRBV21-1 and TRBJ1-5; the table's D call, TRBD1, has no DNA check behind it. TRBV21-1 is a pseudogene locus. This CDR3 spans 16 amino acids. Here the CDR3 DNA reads TGTGCCAGCAGTAAGGGGGGACCCAATAGCAATCAGCCCCAGCATTTT. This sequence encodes CASSKGGPNSNQPQHF.